This record covers a single TCR beta chain. The data belong to a study of CDR3 diversity in severe acne. The CDR3 totals 12 residues. From germline, CDR1 is DFQATT and CDR2 SNEGSKA (reference sequence). Trimming removed 6 bases from V and 9 bases from J, with 17 bases in between. TCRdb independently ran MiXCR on the PCR reads; one entry per CDR3 protein. Of fewer than 100,000 distinct CDR3 sequences in the sample, around 53% are singletons; the top ten hold around 15%. Sequencing was performed on blood. The receptor was isolated from a male donor in good health, without acne. This chain uses TRBV20-1 with TRBJ1-2; TRBD1 is a possible D gene (6 bases). The CDR3 bases are TGCAGTGCGACGCTGGGAGGGGACAGCTACACCTTC. Translated, it gives CSATLGGDSYTF.